This T cell receptor (beta chain) stems from a study of shared clonotypes between healthy human individuals (dated by TCRdb to 2020 to 2022). In terms of the full investigation: A few men and two women, aged 18 to 49 years, made up the cohort. Leukapheresis yielded between about 0.85 and 10 billion PBMCs per donor. For each donor, three plates each were used for CD4 naive and CD4 memory, two plates were used for CD8 naive, and one plate was used for CD8 memory. To increase sequencing depth and limit assay-specific biases, different laboratories used diverse techniques to prepare libraries and sequence TCR repertoires. To estimate repertoire size and how much clonotype sharing occurs between individuals, the study deeply sequenced the blood TCR repertoires of a handful of healthy adults.

Donors were healthy HIV-negative adults with no recently reported acute infections or vaccinations. Every donor was a Caucasian adult living in Nashville, Tennessee, USA. Magnetic negative selection was used to enrich CD4+ T cells, after which naive cells were positively selected on CD45RA and the negative fraction became the memory subset. Blood was obtained by leukapheresis, after which PBMCs were separated by Ficoll-Histopaque density gradient centrifugation and cryopreserved in liquid nitrogen vapor phase. Purity and quantity of every magnetically sorted T cell population were checked by analytical flow cytometry. Genomic DNA was isolated from every sorted fraction and measured by UV absorbance on a Nanodrop 2000c. Study-wide findings and limitations: Clonotypes shared by all four sorted-subset donors showed higher generation probabilities than non-shared clonotypes. Sampling was restricted to blood, and TCR repertoires in tissue are likely to differ from TCR repertoires in blood. Estimated clonotype richness was generally larger for naive than for memory subsets. Based on pairwise subsampling, the degree of clonotype sharing among donors was expected to be affected by sequencing depth. Sharing across several donors was observed for approximately 5% of naive CD4, 3.5% of naive CD8, 2% to 2.5% of memory CD4, and about 0.4% of memory CD8 clonotypes. Rarefaction of sorted-subset datasets indicated incomplete sequencing despite the large sequencing depth. The small number of donors limited the genetic and exposure-history diversity represented.

V loses 6 bases of germline sequence and J loses 3 bases, and the interval between the two ends is 9 bases. As encoded in the germline V gene, CDR1 is SNHLY while CDR2 is FYNNEI. Including the terminal cysteine and phenylalanine, the CDR3 comprises 12 residues. Just CDR3 DNA is preserved here, 36 bases in frame from base 1. A single count supports this clone. Its antigen has not been determined. No base-level quality is on record; no much larger clone is a single base apart. TCR CDR3 regions were amplified from genomic DNA by multiplex PCR using the deep immunoSEQ assay. For each cell subset, the extracted genomic DNA was distributed evenly across all wells of several immunoSEQ 96-well plates, and each plate served as one replicate. For sorted subsets, each replicate PCR was loaded with approximately 190 ng genomic DNA, equivalent to 30,000 or so T cell genomes. Purified libraries were measured with a Qubit 3.0 fluorometer, size-checked on a Bioanalyzer 2100, and measured again with the KAPA Library Quantification kit. Each immunoSEQ 96-well plate was sequenced on its own single-read 150-cycle Illumina NextSeq 550 flow cell. As for the authors' bioinformatics: Because the immunoSEQ output included only junctional sequences and no quality scores, the filtering could not be the same as the filtering used for full-length reads. Sequences were annotated with PyIR, a Python wrapper for IgBLAST v1.9, using IMGT germline references to assign V/J genes and CDR3. Reads with weak V/J assignments (E-value above 1e-6), missing CDR3, stop codons, out-of-frame junctions, or ambiguous translated residues were removed. V3J clonotypes were defined as sequences sharing an identical inferred V gene, J gene, and CDR3 amino acid sequence. Percentage overlap between repertoires was calculated by dividing the number of shared unique clonotypes by the size of the smaller repertoire. Three approaches were used to assess repertoire richness: RTK rarefaction, the Chao1 estimator, and Recon v2.1 estimates of unobserved clonotypes. For all TCRbeta clonotypes obtained by the gDNA method from several donors, generation probabilities were computed with OLGA. TCRdb retrieved this table from immuneACCESS and kept in-frame rearrangements only. Not all clones are present; in checked studies, unresolved V genes account for under half, and no reason is known for the remainder. That table supplies the V and J calls and clone size; D and trimming were determined from the DNA. Counted in this sample were 2 million to 2.5 million clones; around 95% of them appeared once. Clones ranked in the top ten supply roughly 0.13% of the sample.

The TCR comes from a man younger than 35 in good health. This sequence uses TRBV2 and TRBJ2-7, and perhaps TRBD2 as D gene, on 5 matching bases. Material: naive CD4+ T cells sorted from blood. In light of the paper, this sample's cell subset or site label describes: CD45RA+ positively selected. Here the CDR3 is given as CASRDWSYEQYF. The DNA sequence reads TGTGCCAGCAGGGACTGGAGCTACGAGCAGTACTTC.